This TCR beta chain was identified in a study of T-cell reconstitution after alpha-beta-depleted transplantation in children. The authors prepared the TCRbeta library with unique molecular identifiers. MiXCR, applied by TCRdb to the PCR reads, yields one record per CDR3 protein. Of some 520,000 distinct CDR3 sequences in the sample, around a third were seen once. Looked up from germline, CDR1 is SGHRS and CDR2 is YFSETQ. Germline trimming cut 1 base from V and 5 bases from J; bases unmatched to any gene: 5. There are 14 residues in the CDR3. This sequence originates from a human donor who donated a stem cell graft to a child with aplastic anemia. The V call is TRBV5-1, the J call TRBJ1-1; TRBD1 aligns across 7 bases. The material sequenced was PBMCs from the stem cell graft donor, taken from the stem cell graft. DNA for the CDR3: TGCGCCAGCAGCTTGCAGACAGGGTGGACTGAAGCTTTCTTT. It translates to CASSLQTGWTEAFF.